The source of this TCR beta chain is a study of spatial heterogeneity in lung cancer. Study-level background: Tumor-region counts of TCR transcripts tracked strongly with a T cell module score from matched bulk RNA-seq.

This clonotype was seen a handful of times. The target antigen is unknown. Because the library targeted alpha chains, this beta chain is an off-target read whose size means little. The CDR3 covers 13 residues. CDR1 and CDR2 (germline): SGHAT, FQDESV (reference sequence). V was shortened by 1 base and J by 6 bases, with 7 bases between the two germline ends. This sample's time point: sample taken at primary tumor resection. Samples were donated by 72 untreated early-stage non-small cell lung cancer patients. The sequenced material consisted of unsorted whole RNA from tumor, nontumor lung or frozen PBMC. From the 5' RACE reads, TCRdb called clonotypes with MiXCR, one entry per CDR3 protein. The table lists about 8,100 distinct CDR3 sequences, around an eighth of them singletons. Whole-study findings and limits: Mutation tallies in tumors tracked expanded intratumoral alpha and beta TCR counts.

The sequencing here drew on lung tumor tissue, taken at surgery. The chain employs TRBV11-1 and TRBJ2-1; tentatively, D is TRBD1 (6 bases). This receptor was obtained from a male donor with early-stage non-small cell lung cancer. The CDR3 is CASSLGQVNEQFF. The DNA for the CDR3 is TGTGCCAGCAGCTTAGGACAGGTCAATGAGCAGTTCTTC. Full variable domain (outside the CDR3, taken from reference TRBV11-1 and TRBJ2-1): EAEVAQSPRYKITEKSQAVAFWCDPISGHATLYWYRQILGQGPELLVQFQDESVVDDSQLPKDRFSAERLKGVDSTLKIQPAELGDSAMYLCASSLGQVNEQFFGPGTRLTVL.